This TCR beta chain came from a study of identical twins. Study-level results: The presence of invariant MAIT and iNKT cells could partly confound analyses of zero-insertion sequences. Conclusions relied on cross-sectional statistical analysis, not following the same donors.

Germline V gene data show CDR1 as SGHRS and CDR2 as YFSETQ. CDR3 length: 15 residues. Deletions cut 0 bases from V and 1 base from J, with 7 bases between. As to this clonotype: No antigen is known for it.

Template switching added a universal primer site, and cDNA bore unique molecular identifiers. Each CDR3 protein is one row after TCRdb ran MiXCR on the 5' RACE reads. The sample lists 700,000 or so distinct CDR3 sequences; about 9.4% were seen once. This sample was shared with a second study, whose subject was yellow fever vaccine responses in identical twins. That source reports: In identical twins, vaccine T cell responses appeared partly shared and partly individual.

The receptor was isolated from a woman between 18 and 30 years old in good health. The sequencing input was PBMCs. The genes are TRBV5-1 and TRBJ2-2, with D perhaps matching TRBD1 (6 bases). DNA of the CDR3: TGCGCCAGCAGCTTGGAGACAGGGAACACCGGGGAGCTGTTTTTT. This codes for CASSLETGNTGELFF.